A single T cell receptor beta chain is shown here with its context. The data stem from a study of OX40 agonist ivuxolimab in advanced cancers. Profiling relied on immunoSEQ multiplex PCR, and the TCRdb table lists in-frame clones only, not all of them. This table holds around 70,000 clones, 65% to 90% found once. The TCR sequence derives from an adult with an advanced solid tumor such as melanoma, head and neck, liver or kidney cancer. Sequenced material: CD4+ or CD8+ T cells sorted from blood, taken in a trial of the OX40 agonist ivuxolimab.

The CDR3 region is CASSIVGSGTYEQYF. CDR3 nucleotides: TGTGCCAGTAGTATAGTTGGTAGCGGGACTTACGAGCAGTACTTC. The chain uses TRBV19 and TRBJ2-7, with TRBD2 identical over 8 bases. V lost 1 base to trimming and J lost 4 bases; unmatched junction nucleotides: 6. The germline CDR1 and CDR2 sequences are LNHDA and SQIVND (reference sequence). The CDR3 is made up of 15 amino acids.